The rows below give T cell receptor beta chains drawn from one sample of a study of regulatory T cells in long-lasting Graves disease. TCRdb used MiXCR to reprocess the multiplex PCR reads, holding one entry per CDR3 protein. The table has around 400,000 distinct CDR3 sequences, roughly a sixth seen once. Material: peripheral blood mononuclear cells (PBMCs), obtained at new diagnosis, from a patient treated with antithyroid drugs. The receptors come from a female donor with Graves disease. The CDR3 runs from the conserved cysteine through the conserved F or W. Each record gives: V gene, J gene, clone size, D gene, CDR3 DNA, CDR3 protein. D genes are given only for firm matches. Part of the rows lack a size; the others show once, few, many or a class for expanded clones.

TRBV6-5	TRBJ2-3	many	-	TGTGCCAGCAGTTACTCTGGGCCCCGCAGGGGAGGAACAGATACGCAGTATTTT	CASSYSGPRRGGTDTQYF
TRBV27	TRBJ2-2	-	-	TGTGCCAGCAGTTTTCCAGAGGACCTGAACACCGGGGAGCTGTTTTTT	CASSFPEDLNTGELFF
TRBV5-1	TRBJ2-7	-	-	TGCGCCAGCAGCTTGGACGGGACCGCAAACTACGAGCAGTACTTC	CASSLDGTANYEQYF
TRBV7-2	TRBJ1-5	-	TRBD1	TGTACCAGCAGCTTCTCCATAAAGGGACAGGGAGGCTGGGCAGGGTATCAGCCCCAGCATTTT	CTSSFSIKGQGGWAGYQPQHF
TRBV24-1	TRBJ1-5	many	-	TGTGCCACCAGTGATTTTTCAGTGAATCAGCCCCAGCATTTT	CATSDFSVNQPQHF
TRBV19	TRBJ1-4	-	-	TGTGCCAGTAACGAAGCACGGAAAAGGGGAGGACCGGCAACTAATGAAAAACTGTTTTTT	CASNEARKRGGPATNEKLFF
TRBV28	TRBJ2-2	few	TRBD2	TGTGCCAGCAGTGCAGGGACTAGCGTCGGCGGGGAGCTGTTTTTT	CASSAGTSVGGELFF
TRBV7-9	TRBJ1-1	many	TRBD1	TGTGCCAGCAGCTTGGGGGACACAGGGGATCGGACTGAAGCTTTCTTT	CASSLGDTGDRTEAFF
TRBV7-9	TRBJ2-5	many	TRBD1	TGTGCCAGCAGCCCTCCGGGACAGGGGGCTGGGGAGACCCAGTACTTC	CASSPPGQGAGETQYF
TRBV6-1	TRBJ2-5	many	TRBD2	TGTGCCAGCAGCGGACTAGCGAGCAACCAAGAGACCCAGTACTTC	CASSGLASNQETQYF
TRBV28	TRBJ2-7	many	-	TGTGCCAGCAGCTTGTACACCTACGAGCAGTACTTC	CASSLYTYEQYF
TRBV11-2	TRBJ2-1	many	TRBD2	TGTGCCAGCAGCTCCCTATCGGCTCTAGCGGAGTCATCCTACAATGAGCAGTTCTTC	CASSSLSALAESSYNEQFF
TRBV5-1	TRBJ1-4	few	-	TGCGCCAGCAGCTTGGGGGACTGGGAAAGTCAGGGAAAACTGTTTTTT	CASSLGDWESQGKLFF
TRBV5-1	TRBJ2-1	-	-	TGCGCCAGCAGCTTGAATCAGGGGACGAATGAGCAGTTCTTC	CASSLNQGTNEQFF
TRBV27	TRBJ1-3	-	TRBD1	TGTGCCAGCAGTTCGAGGACAGGGACTAGAAACACCATATATTTT	CASSSRTGTRNTIYF
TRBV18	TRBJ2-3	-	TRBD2	TGTGCCAGCTCACCGTATACTAGCGGGAGGACAGATACGCAGTATTTT	CASSPYTSGRTDTQYF
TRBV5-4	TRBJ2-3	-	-	TGTGCCAGCAGCCCTTGGGGGGTGCACCCCACAGATACGCAGTATTTT	CASSPWGVHPTDTQYF
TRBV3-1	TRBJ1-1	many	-	TGTGCCAGCAGCCAAGAGCAGATAACTGAAGCTTTCTTT	CASSQEQITEAFF
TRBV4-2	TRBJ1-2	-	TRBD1	TGTGCCAGCAGCCAAGATTTAGGGGGCAAGTTCTATGGCTACACCTTC	CASSQDLGGKFYGYTF
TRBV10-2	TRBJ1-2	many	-	TGCGCCACCACCGCATTTGACGGCTATGGCTACACCTTC	CATTAFDGYGYTF
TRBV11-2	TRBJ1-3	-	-	TGTGCCAGCAGCTACCTACAGGAGAGCTCTGGAAACACCATATATTTT	CASSYLQESSGNTIYF
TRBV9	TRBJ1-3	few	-	TGTGCCAGCAGCGGATCGGGCTCTGGAAACACCATATATTTT	CASSGSGSGNTIYF
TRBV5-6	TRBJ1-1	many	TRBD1	TGTGCCAGCAGCTTGTCGGACAGGTCCGGCACTGAAGCTTTCTTT	CASSLSDRSGTEAFF
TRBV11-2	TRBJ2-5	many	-	TGTGCCAGCAGCTTAAAAGTAGGACAGCCCCCCAAGAGGGAGACCCAGTACTTC	CASSLKVGQPPKRETQYF
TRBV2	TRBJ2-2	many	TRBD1	TGTGCCAGCAGAGAGGGGACAGGGGTAACCGGGGAGCTGTTTTTT	CASREGTGVTGELFF
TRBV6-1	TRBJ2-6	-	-	TGTGCCAGCAGTAGCCCGCGGAGTGGGGCCAACGTCCTGACTTTC	CASSSPRSGANVLTF
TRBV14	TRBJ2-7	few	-	TGTGCCAGCAGCCAGCCCGGGACGGGGACGGTACAGCAGTACTTC	CASSQPGTGTVQQYF
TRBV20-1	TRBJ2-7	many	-	TGCAGTGCGGCGGAAGGGGCATTTCGGGACGAGCAGTACTTC	CSAAEGAFRDEQYF
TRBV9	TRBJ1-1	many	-	TGTGCCAGCAGCGTATCGGCGGGTCTGAACACTGAAGCTTTCTTT	CASSVSAGLNTEAFF
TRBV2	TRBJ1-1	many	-	TGTGCCATTACCCGGGGAGCGAACACTGAAGCTTTCTTT	CAITRGANTEAFF
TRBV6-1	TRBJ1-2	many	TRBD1	TGTGCCAGCACCTCAGGGGGCACCTATGGCTACACCTTC	CASTSGGTYGYTF
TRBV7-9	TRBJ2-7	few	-	TGTGCCAGCAGCCAGGGTGGGCGGTCCTACGAGCAGTACTTC	CASSQGGRSYEQYF
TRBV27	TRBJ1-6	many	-	TGTGCCAGCAGTTCGGCTCTAGGGCATAATTCACCCCTCCACTTT	CASSSALGHNSPLHF
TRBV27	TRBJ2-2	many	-	TGTGCCAGCAGTTTATCGGGAGGGGGGGGGGAGCTGTTTTTT	CASSLSGGGGELFF
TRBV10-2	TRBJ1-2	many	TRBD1	TGCGCCAGCAGGATAACAGGGGTCGATGGCTACACCTTC	CASRITGVDGYTF
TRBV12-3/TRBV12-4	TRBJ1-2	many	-	TGTGCCAGCAGTTCTGGGGGATCCTATGGCTACACCTTC	CASSSGGSYGYTF
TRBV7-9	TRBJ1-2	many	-	TGTGCCAGCAGCGGGGGGAGGTTGAGTGGCTACACCTTC	CASSGGRLSGYTF
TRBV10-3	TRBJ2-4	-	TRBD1	TGTGCCATCAGTGCAACCCCCGGGACAGGGAAAGCCAAAAACATTCAGTACTTC	CAISATPGTGKAKNIQYF
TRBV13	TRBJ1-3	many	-	TGTGCCAGCAGCCTTAATCTGGGAAGCTACTCTGGAAACACCATATATTTT	CASSLNLGSYSGNTIYF
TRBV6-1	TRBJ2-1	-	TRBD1	TGTGCCGTAAAACAGGGGTTTAATGAGCAGTTCTTC	CAVKQGFNEQFF
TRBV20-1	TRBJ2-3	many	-	TGCAGTGCTACCCTATGGTCATCCAGCACAGATACGCAGTATTTT	CSATLWSSSTDTQYF
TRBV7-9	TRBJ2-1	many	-	TGTGCCAGCAGTTCAAGGACTGGCTACAATGAGCAGTTCTTC	CASSSRTGYNEQFF
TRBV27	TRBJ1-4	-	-	TGTGCCAGCAGATCATACGGACCCGGCCAAAAGGAGGAAAAACTGTTTTTT	CASRSYGPGQKEEKLFF
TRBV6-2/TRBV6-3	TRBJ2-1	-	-	TGTGCCAGCAGTGAGGCGCAGGTGACCATCAATGAGCAGTTCTTC	CASSEAQVTINEQFF
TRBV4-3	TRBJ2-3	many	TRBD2	TGCGCCAGCAGCCAAGACGATAGGGTTGGACTAGCGGGAGGGTCAGATACGCAGTATTTT	CASSQDDRVGLAGGSDTQYF
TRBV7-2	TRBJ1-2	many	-	TGTGCCAGCAGCATGATGGGGGGTAGCTATGGCTACACCTTC	CASSMMGGSYGYTF
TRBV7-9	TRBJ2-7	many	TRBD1	TGTGCCAGCAGCTCGACCTGGACAGGGGGTACCTACGAGCAGTACTTC	CASSSTWTGGTYEQYF
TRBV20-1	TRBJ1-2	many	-	TGCAGTGCTAGAGTCAACACCGACTATGGCTACACCTTC	CSARVNTDYGYTF
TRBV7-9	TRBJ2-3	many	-	TGTGCCAGCAGCGTAGACCGACAGCGCAACACAGATACGCAGTATTTT	CASSVDRQRNTDTQYF
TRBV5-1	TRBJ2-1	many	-	TGCGCCAGCACCCGGATGGGGCTTGCCTACAATGAGCAGTTCTTC	CASTRMGLAYNEQFF
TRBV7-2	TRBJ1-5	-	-	TGTGCCAGCAGCCCAGGAACACGGGGAGGCAATCAGCCCCAGCATTTT	CASSPGTRGGNQPQHF
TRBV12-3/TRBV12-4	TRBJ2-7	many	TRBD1	TGTGCCAGCGGGAGACAGGGGACCTACGAGCAGTACTTC	CASGRQGTYEQYF
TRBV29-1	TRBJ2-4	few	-	TGCAGCGTGGAGGCCCTTAACGGAAACATTCAGTACTTC	CSVEALNGNIQYF
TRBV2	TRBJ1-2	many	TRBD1	TGTGCCAGCAGTGGCTGGGACAGGGAGAACTATGGCTACACCTTC	CASSGWDRENYGYTF
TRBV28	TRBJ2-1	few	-	TGTGCCAGCAGTTTAATAAGTAGCGGAACCAATGAGCAGTTCTTC	CASSLISSGTNEQFF
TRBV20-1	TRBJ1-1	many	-	TGCAGTGCTAGTCCCCGGGGTCCGAACACTGAAGCTTTCTTT	CSASPRGPNTEAFF
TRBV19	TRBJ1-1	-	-	TGTGCCAGTAGTTCCCGGACATCCACTGAAGCTTTCTTT	CASSSRTSTEAFF
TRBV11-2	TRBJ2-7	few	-	TGTGCCAGCAGCTTAGGGCTTCGGGACGCCGGGTACTTC	CASSLGLRDAGYF
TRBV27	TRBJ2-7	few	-	TGTGCCAGCAGTTACAGGGCTCACTACGAGCAGTACTTC	CASSYRAHYEQYF